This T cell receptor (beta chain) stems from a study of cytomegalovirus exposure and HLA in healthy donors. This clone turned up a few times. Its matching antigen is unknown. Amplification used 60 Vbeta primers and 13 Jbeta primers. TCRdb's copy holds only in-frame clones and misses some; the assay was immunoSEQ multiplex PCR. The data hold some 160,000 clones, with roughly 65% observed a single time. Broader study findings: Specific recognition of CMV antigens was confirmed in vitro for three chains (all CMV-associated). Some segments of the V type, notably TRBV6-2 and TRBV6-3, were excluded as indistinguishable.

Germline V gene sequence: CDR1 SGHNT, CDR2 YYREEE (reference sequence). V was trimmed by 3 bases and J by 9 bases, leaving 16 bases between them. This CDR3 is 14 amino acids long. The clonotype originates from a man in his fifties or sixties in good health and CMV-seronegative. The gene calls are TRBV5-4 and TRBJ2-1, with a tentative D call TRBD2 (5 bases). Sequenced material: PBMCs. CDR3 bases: TGTGCCAGCAGCTCGGAGGTGGGTGACACTGAGCAGTTCTTC. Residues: CASSSEVGDTEQFF.